These T cell receptor beta chains were read from a single sample in a study of CD8+CD57+ T cells in acquired aplastic anemia. TCRdb re-derived calls from the reads in MiXCR, one entry per CDR3 protein. The table shows about 200,000 distinct CDR3 sequences, with 65% occurring only once. The sample was sorted CD4+, CD8+, or CD8+CD57+ T cells (not recorded which) from PBMCs. These receptors were taken from a human donor with aplastic anemia. Each CDR3 is given with its conserved first and last residue. The order of the fields is V gene, CDR3 length, clone size, J gene, D gene, CDR3 DNA, CDR3 protein. D genes are given only for firm matches. Only some rows state a clone size, as once, few, many or a class for expanded clones.

TRBV5-1,13,-,TRBJ2-7,-,TGCGCCAGCAGCTTGGACCAAAGCTACGAGCAGTACTTC,CASSLDQSYEQYF
TRBV5-1,13,-,TRBJ2-7,-,TGCGCCAGCAGAGGGACTTCCCCCTACGAGCAGTACTTC,CASRGTSPYEQYF
TRBV12-3/TRBV12-4,15,-,TRBJ1-5,TRBD1,TGTGCCAGCAGTGTTGGGACAGTTAGCAATCAGCCCCAGCATTTT,CASSVGTVSNQPQHF
TRBV5-5,14,many,TRBJ1-2,-,TGTGCCAGCAGCTTGGTCGCGGAGAACTATGGCTACACCTTC,CASSLVAENYGYTF
TRBV19,13,-,TRBJ2-1,-,TGTGCCAGTAGTATGTGGAGGGTGGATGAGCAGTTCTTC,CASSMWRVDEQFF
TRBV10-1,13,-,TRBJ2-1,TRBD1,TGCGCCAGCTCCCGGGCAGGGGGCAGTGAGCAGTTCTTC,CASSRAGGSEQFF
TRBV7-4,15,-,TRBJ1-6,TRBD1,TGTGCCAGCAGCTCCGGGACAGGGCATAATTCACCCCTCCACTTC,CASSSGTGHNSPLHF
TRBV5-1,12,-,TRBJ2-3,-,TGCGCCAGCAGACCGGACGGAGATACGCAGTATTTT,CASRPDGDTQYF
TRBV5-1,14,-,TRBJ1-2,-,TGCGCCAGCAGTACGGGCCGGGAAGACGATGGCTGCACCTTC,CASSTGREDDGCTF
TRBV19,14,-,TRBJ1-2,TRBD1,TGTGCCAGTAGCAGGACAGGGGCCGACTATGGCTACACCTTC,CASSRTGADYGYTF
TRBV7-3,13,-,TRBJ2-3,-,TGTGCCAGCAGGCAAAGTTCTACAGATACGCAGTATTTT,CASRQSSTDTQYF
TRBV7-9,15,-,TRBJ2-1,TRBD1,TGTGCCAGCACCAAGGGACAGGGGCTTTACAATGAGCAGTTCTTC,CASTKGQGLYNEQFF
TRBV7-9,14,-,TRBJ1-1,-,TGTGCCAGCAGCTTCCACGGAAGGGTCACTGAAGCTTTCTTT,CASSFHGRVTEAFF
TRBV20-1,12,few,TRBJ2-2,-,TGCAGTGCTACCCAGGGTACCGGGGAGCTGTTTTTT,CSATQGTGELFF
TRBV7-6,13,-,TRBJ1-4,-,TGTGCCAGCAGTCGACGCGATAATGAAAAACTGTTTTTT,CASSRRDNEKLFF
TRBV7-9,15,-,TRBJ1-6,TRBD1,TGTGCCAGCAGCCCTCGGGACAGGGGAAATTCACCCCTCCACTTT,CASSPRDRGNSPLHF
TRBV5-4,14,few,TRBJ2-5,-,TGTGCCAGCAGCTTAACGGGCCTCCAAGAGACCCAGTACTTC,CASSLTGLQETQYF
TRBV6-5,12,-,TRBJ2-7,TRBD1,TGTGCCAGCCGCACAGGGGAATACGAGCAGTACTTC,CASRTGEYEQYF
TRBV7-9,15,-,TRBJ2-6,-,TGTGCCAGCACCCGACTGGGGGCTGGGGCCAACGTCCTGACTTTC,CASTRLGAGANVLTF
TRBV7-2,13,-,TRBJ1-6,-,TGTGCCAGCAGCTCACCGACAAGCTCACCCCTCCACTTT,CASSSPTSSPLHF
TRBV2,15,-,TRBJ1-1,-,TGTGCCAGCAGGGGTTCCGGGACATCAAACACTGAAGCTTTCTTT,CASRGSGTSNTEAFF
TRBV28,15,-,TRBJ2-7,-,TGTGCCAGCAGTGATTCAGCAGGGAAAAGATACGAGCAGTACTTC,CASSDSAGKRYEQYF
TRBV10-3,16,-,TRBJ1-3,-,TGTGCCATCAGTGATCCGAACCTTGGCTCTGGAAACACCATATATTTT,CAISDPNLGSGNTIYF
TRBV7-9,14,few,TRBJ2-7,-,TGTGCCAGCAGCTTAGGAGCAACCACCTACGAGCAGTACTTC,CASSLGATTYEQYF
TRBV7-3,16,few,TRBJ2-7,-,TGTGCCAGCAGCTTAAGCAGTGTAGGATACCCCTACGAGCAGTACTTC,CASSLSSVGYPYEQYF
TRBV4-1,12,many,TRBJ2-5,-,TGCGCCAGCGGTGACCGTCCGGGGACCCAGTACTTC,CASGDRPGTQYF
TRBV24-1,15,-,TRBJ1-4,-,TGTGCCATTCAATCACAGGGCCTTCATAATGAAAAACTGTTTTTT,CAIQSQGLHNEKLFF
TRBV14,15,-,TRBJ2-1,-,TGTGCCAGCAGCCAAGTAGGGGCCCACTACAATGAGCAGTTCTTC,CASSQVGAHYNEQFF
TRBV7-8,16,-,TRBJ2-3,-,TGTGCCAGCAGCTTAGTAGACCCGGCGAGCACAGATACGCAGTATTTT,CASSLVDPASTDTQYF
TRBV7-9,14,-,TRBJ1-5,TRBD1,TGTGCCAGCAGCATACAGGGGCTCGATGTGCCCCAGCATTTT,CASSIQGLDVPQHF
TRBV7-2,13,once,TRBJ2-5,-,TGTGCCAGCAGCACAGGTGGGGAAGAGACCCAGTACTTC,CASSTGGEETQYF
TRBV6-5,15,few,TRBJ2-1,TRBD2,TGTGCCAGCAGTTACGGGGCGGGGGGGCGTTATGAGCAGTTCTTC,CASSYGAGGRYEQFF
TRBV9,14,few,TRBJ2-5,-,TGTGCCAGCAGCGTCAGGGAGTACCAAGAGACCCAGTACTTC,CASSVREYQETQYF
TRBV7-8,16,few,TRBJ2-5,TRBD1,TGTGCCAGCAGCTTATTAGAACAGGGGGGTGGGGAGACCCAGTACTTC,CASSLLEQGGGETQYF
TRBV15,13,few,TRBJ1-1,-,TGTGCCACCAGCAGAGGCGGCGACACTGAAGCTTTCTTT,CATSRGGDTEAFF
TRBV20-1,15,-,TRBJ2-5,-,TGCAGTGCTAAGGGTAGACAGGAGGGCCAAGAGACCCAGTACTTC,CSAKGRQEGQETQYF
TRBV20-1,13,-,TRBJ1-3,TRBD1,TGCAGTGCTAGGACAGGGGCTGGAAACACCATATATTTT,CSARTGAGNTIYF
TRBV7-9,13,-,TRBJ1-1,-,TGTGCCAGCAGCTCCGCGCCTGAAGGGCAAGCTTTCTTT,CASSSAPEGQAFF
TRBV15,16,-,TRBJ2-1,TRBD2,TGTGGCACCAGCAGAGGTGGGACTAGCGGGAGGAGGGGGCAGTTCTTC,CGTSRGGTSGRRGQFF
TRBV7-2,15,-,TRBJ1-2,-,TGTGCCAGCAGCTTAGTAACAGGTAGAGAAGATGGCTACACCTTC,CASSLVTGREDGYTF
TRBV12-3/TRBV12-4,13,-,TRBJ2-2,-,TGTGCCAGCAGTTTAGCGGCTACCGGGGAGCTGTTTTTT,CASSLAATGELFF
TRBV7-9,15,-,TRBJ2-7,TRBD1,TGTGCCAGCAGCTTAGAAGTGGGACAGGGCTACGAGCAGTACTTC,CASSLEVGQGYEQYF
TRBV7-8,14,-,TRBJ1-1,-,TGTGCCAGCAGCTTAGTAGGGGTTCGCACTGAAGCTTTCTTT,CASSLVGVRTEAFF
TRBV15,12,few,TRBJ1-1,-,TGTGCCACCAGCAGGGATCGAACTGAAGCTTTCTTT,CATSRDRTEAFF
TRBV19,13,-,TRBJ1-1,-,TGTGCCGGTAGTATAGGGGGGAACACTGAAGCTTTCTTT,CAGSIGGNTEAFF